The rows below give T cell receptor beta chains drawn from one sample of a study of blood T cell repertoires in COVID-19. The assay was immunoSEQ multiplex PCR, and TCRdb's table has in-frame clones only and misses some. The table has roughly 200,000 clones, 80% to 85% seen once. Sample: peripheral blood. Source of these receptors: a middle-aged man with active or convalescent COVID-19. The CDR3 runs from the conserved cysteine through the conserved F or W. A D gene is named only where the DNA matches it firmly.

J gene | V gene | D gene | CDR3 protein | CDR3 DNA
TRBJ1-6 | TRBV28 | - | CASSSGQSYNSPLHF | TGTGCCAGCAGTTCTGGACAGTCCTATAATTCACCCCTCCACTTT
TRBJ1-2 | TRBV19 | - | CASRTGLGDYGYTF | TGTGCCAGTAGAACAGGGTTGGGTGACTATGGCTACACCTTC
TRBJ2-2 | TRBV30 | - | CAWAGGTGELFF | TGTGCCTGGGCCGGGGGCACCGGGGAGCTGTTTTTT
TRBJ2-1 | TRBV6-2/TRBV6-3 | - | CASTPTDNNEQFF | TGTGCCAGCACCCCCACGGACAACAATGAGCAGTTCTTC
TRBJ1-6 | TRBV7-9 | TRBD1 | CASSPEEGGLDSPLHF | TGTGCCAGCAGCCCCGAGGAAGGGGGCTTGGATTCACCCCTCCACTTT
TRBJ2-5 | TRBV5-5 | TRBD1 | CASSLGQGPPETQYF | TGTGCCAGCAGCTTGGGACAGGGCCCCCCAGAGACCCAGTACTTC
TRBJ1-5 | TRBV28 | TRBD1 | CASSQTGARGQPQHF | TGTGCCAGCAGCCAGACAGGGGCCAGGGGTCAGCCCCAGCATTTT
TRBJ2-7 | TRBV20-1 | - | CSARQGREQYF | TGCAGTGCTAGACAGGGTAGGGAGCAGTACTTC
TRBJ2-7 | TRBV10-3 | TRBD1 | CAAGRQGAYEQYF | TGTGCCGCCGGCAGACAGGGGGCCTACGAGCAGTACTTC
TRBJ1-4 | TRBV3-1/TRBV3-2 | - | CASSPYRDEKLFF | TGTGCCAGCAGCCCATACAGAGATGAAAAACTGTTTTTT
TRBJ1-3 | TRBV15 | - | CATSTPRAEAGNTIYF | TGTGCCACCAGCACCCCCCGGGCGGAGGCTGGAAACACCATATATTTT
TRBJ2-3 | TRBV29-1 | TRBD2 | CSVDPSGGTDTQYF | TGCAGCGTTGATCCTAGCGGGGGCACAGATACGCAGTATTTT
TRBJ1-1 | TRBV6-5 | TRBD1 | CASSYRGGRRFF | TGTGCCAGCAGTTACCGAGGGGGCAGGCGTTTCTTT
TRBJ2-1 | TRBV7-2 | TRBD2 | CASSLVAGRGNNEQFF | TGTGCCAGCAGCTTAGTAGCGGGGCGGGGGAACAATGAGCAGTTCTTC
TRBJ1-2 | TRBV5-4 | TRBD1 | CASSSAGQGGYGYTF | TGTGCCAGCAGCTCGGCGGGACAGGGGGGCTATGGCTACACCTTC